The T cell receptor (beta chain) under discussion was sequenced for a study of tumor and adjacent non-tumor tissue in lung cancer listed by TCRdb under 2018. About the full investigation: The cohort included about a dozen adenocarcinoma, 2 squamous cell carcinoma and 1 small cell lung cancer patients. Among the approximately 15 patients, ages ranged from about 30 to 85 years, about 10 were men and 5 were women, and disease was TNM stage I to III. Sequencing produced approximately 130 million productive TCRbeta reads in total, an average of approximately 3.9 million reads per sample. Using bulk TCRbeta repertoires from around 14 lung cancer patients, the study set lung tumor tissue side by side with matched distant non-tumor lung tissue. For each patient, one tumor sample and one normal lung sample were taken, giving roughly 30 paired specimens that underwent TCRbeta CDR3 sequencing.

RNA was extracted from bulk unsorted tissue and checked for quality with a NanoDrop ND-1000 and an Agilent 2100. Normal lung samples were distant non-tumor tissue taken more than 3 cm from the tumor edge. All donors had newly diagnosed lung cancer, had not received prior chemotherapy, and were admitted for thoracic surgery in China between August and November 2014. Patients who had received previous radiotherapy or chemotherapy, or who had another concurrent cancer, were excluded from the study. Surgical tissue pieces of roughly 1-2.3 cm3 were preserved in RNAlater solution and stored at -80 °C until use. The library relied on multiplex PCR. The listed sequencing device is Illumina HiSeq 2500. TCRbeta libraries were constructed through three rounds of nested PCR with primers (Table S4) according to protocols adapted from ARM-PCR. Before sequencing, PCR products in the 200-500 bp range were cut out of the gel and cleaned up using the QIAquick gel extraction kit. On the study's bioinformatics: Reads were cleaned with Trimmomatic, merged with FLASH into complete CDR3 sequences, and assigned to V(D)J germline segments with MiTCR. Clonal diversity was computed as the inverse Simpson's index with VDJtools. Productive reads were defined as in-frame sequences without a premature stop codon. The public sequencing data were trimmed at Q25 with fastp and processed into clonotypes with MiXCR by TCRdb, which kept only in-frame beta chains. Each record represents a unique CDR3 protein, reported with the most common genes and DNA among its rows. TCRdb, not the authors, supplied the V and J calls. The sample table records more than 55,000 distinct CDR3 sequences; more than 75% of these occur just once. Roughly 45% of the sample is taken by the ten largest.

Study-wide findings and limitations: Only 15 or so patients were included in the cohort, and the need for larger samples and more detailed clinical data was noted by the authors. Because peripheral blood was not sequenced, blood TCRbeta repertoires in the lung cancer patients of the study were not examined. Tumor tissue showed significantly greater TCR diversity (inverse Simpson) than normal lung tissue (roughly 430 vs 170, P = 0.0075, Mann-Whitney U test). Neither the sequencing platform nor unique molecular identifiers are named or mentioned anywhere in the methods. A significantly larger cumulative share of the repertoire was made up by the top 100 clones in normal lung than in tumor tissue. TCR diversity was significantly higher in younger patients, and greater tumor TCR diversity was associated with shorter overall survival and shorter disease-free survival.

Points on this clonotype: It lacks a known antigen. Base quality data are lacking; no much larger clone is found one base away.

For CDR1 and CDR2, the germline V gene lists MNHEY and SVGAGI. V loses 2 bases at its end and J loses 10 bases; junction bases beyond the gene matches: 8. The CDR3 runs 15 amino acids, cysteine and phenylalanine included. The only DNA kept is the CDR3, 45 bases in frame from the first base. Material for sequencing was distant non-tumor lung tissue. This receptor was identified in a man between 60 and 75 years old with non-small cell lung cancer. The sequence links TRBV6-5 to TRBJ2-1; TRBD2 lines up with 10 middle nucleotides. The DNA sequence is TGTGCCAGCAGTTACCTGGGACTAGCGTATAAAGAGCAGTTCTTC. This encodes CASSYLGLAYKEQFF.